This entry features one TCR beta chain sequence. Its target is not known. The CDR3 runs to 17 residues. CDR1 is LGHNA, CDR2 YNFKEQ, per germline. The ends were cut back, 2 bases at V and 2 bases at J, with 15 bases in the middle. Following RNA extraction, reverse transcription yielded cDNA that acted as the sequencing template. Libraries were prepared by immunoSEQ multiplex PCR; TCRdb keeps only in-frame clonotypes and omits some of them. The table includes some 200,000 clones, 55% to 70% detected once. This specimen belongs to a study of CD8+ T cells in alopecia areata. Overall study: Scalp area affected, as a percentage, set the severity score of treated patients. Study-level findings and limits: Patients showed less clear TCR sequence sharing than mice, possibly partly because of HLA diversity.

The treatment here: oral pan-JAK inhibitor, 5-10 mg twice daily. The receptor comes from a human donor with alopecia areata. This material consisted of CD4+ T cells sorted from blood, taken at week 4, from a patient treated with tofacitinib. The V gene is TRBV4-2, the J gene TRBJ2-2; D gene ambiguous. The CDR3 bases are TGTGCCAGCAGCCAAAGCCCCTTAGGATCTAACACCGGGGAGCTGTTTTTT. Protein: CASSQSPLGSNTGELFF.